Following are 5 T cell receptor beta chains from one sample sequenced in a study of Ad26.COV2.S vaccination and SARS-CoV-2 variants (dated by TCRdb to the early 2020s). The time point label here, explained by the study, means: individuals recovered from natural SARS-CoV-2 infection. The protocol used for the library was the immunoSEQ multiplex PCR assay. TCRdb limited this immuneACCESS table to in-frame rearrangements with V and J called. A share of clones is missing; checked studies link under half to unresolved V genes, and the rest is unexplained. This sample holds approximately 140,000 clones; about nine tenths were observed only once. The biggest ten clones account for 5% of the sample. The sample consisted of peripheral blood, taken after recovery from COVID-19. The receptors were sampled from a human donor who had recovered from COVID-19.

This clone occurred once. The CDR3 protein is CASSQGQQETQYF. CDR3 coding DNA: TGTGCCAGCAGCCAGGGACAGCAAGAGACCCAGTACTTC. The chain is built from TRBV7-9 and TRBJ2-5; 7 bases map to TRBD1. Looked up from germline, CDR1 is SEHNR and CDR2 is FQNEAQ (reference sequence). The CDR3 is made up of 13 amino acids. V gave up 5 bases and J gave up 2 bases; unmatched junction bases: 2.

This chain links TRBV5-1 with TRBJ2-5; 8 bases line up with TRBD1. The CDR3 sequence is 13 residues long. Germline V lookup: CDR1 SGHRS, CDR2 YFSETQ. The J segment lost 5 bases and the V segment lost 0 bases, leaving 0 bases of the junction unmatched. CDR3 sequence (DNA): TGCGCCAGCAGCTTGGGGACAGGGGAGACCCAGTACTTC. Translation gives CASSLGTGETQYF.

The rearrangement links TRBV19 to TRBJ1-2, with D perhaps TRBD1 (5 bases). The CDR3 loop spans 16 amino acids. V lost 3 bases and J 3 bases, leaving 17 bases between the germline ends. Germline loops: CDR1 LNHDA, CDR2 SQIVND (reference sequence). The chain's CDR3 is CASSMGGVSFDYGYTF. The DNA of the CDR3 is TGTGCCAGTAGTATGGGGGGTGTATCCTTTGACTATGGCTACACCTTC.

Written as DNA, the CDR3 is TGTGCCAGCAGTGAAGCGAGAGGCAGCTATGGCTACACCTTC. It translates to CASSEARGSYGYTF. The rearrangement joins TRBV2 to TRBJ1-2, with unresolved D. CDR1 SNHLY and CDR2 FYNNEI come from the germline V gene. The germline V and J ends were trimmed by 0 bases and 4 bases, with 9 bases remaining between them. The CDR3 spans 14 residues.

The V gene is TRBV5-4, the J gene TRBJ1-2, with D possibly matching TRBD1 (5 bases). CDR3 length: 14 residues. Germline loops: CDR1 SGHNT, CDR2 YYREEE (reference sequence). Trimming stripped 7 bases from V and 5 bases from J, with 18 bases between. The CDR3 DNA reads as TGTGCCAGCGAGTCCTCAGGGCAGAGTTATGGCTACACCTTC. This codes for CASESSGQSYGYTF.